This TCR beta chain was sequenced in a study of T cells expressing NK-cell markers. The CDR3 totals 13 residues. Each CDR3 protein gets one entry in TCRdb, which reprocessed the 5' RACE reads and gives no DNA. Here the sample table reports 500,000 to 700,000 distinct CDR3 sequences. The chain links TRBV12-3 or TRBV12-4 to TRBJ1-1. The specimen was blood T cells: a sorted CD56 or NKG2C T cell subset, CD4+ or CD8+ T cells, or bulk PBMC T cells (not recorded which). This TCR came from a man younger than 30 in good health. The CDR3 region is CASSLEAAHEAFF.